The clone carrying this TCR beta chain turned up a few times. Its antigen remains unknown. This specimen comes from a study of PD-1 blockade in classical Hodgkin lymphoma. Study observations and caveats: Complete responders entered with baseline diversity on par with newly diagnosed patients, the results showed. Newly diagnosed patients reportedly trailed healthy donors in baseline TCR diversity.

Repertoires were generated with immunoSEQ multiplex PCR, while TCRdb's copy carries only in-frame clones and drops some. The data show some 30,000 clones, approximately 89% seen once. Specified time point: cycle 4 day 1 (C4D1), after more than 5 weeks of nivolumab. Brentuximab vedotin exposure varied, and every patient relapsed after autologous stem cell transplantation. Magnetic negative selection served to purify CD4+ T cells out of PBMCs that had been thawed. Patients had relapsed/refractory classical Hodgkin lymphoma with complete response, partial response or progressive disease as best response. The V end lost 0 bases, the J end lost 8 bases, and 10 bases lay between the germline ends. CDR1 is SEHNR, CDR2 FQNEAQ, per germline (reference sequence). The CDR3 has 13 residues.

The TCR comes from a human donor with classical Hodgkin lymphoma. The sample in question was CD4+ T cells from blood, obtained before the fourth cycle of nivolumab. The J gene is TRBJ1-1, the V gene TRBV7-9; maybe TRBD1 (6 bases). CDR3 amino acids: CASSLAGHREAFF. CDR3 bases: TGTGCCAGCAGCTTAGCGGGACATCGGGAAGCTTTCTTT.